This T cell receptor (beta chain) derives from a study of shared T cell receptors in the human thymus. Per the germline V gene, CDR1 is SGHNT and CDR2 is YYREEE (reference sequence). Trimming removed 3 bases at V and 4 bases at J, with 8 bases between. The CDR3 loop spans 12 amino acids. Assay used: immunoSEQ multiplex PCR; TCRdb lists only in-frame clones, some missing. The sample lists over 450,000 clones, around 82% occurring once. These data were also filed under a second study, of human thymus T cells. That study reports: Related studies noted strongly shared thymic repertoires across unrelated people.

The chain links TRBV5-4 to TRBJ2-7, with D possibly being TRBD2 (5 bases). Input material: thymocytes. The receptor was isolated from a boy under three years old with a congenital heart defect. The CDR3 DNA reads as TGTGCCAGCAGCTCCCCGGGGTACGAGCAGTACTTC. The encoded protein is CASSSPGYEQYF.